Each of the 22 T cell receptor beta chains below was sequenced from the same sample in a study of T cell repertoires in cytomegalovirus infection. TCRdb re-analysed the reads in MiXCR, keeping a single row per CDR3 protein. The top ten hold about 24% of the sample, which has almost 550,000 distinct CDR3 sequences, approximately 15% seen once. The material sequenced was CD8+ T cells from PBMCs. The receptors were gathered from a human donor in good health (CMV status not recorded). Some clones in this sample may be carry-over from other donors' samples.

Remarks on this clonotype: A much more abundant neighbour one base away suggests this may be a read error. The chain combines TRBV7-4 with TRBJ1-1, with D perhaps matching TRBD1 (5 bases). V lost 5 bases, J lost 5 bases, and 15 bases lay in between. CDR3 length: 14 residues. CDR1 is SGHVT, CDR2 SQSDAQ, per germline. CDR3 sequence: CASSPPRGATEAFF. DNA of the CDR3: TGTGCCAGCAGCCCTCCCCGAGGGGCGACTGAAGCTTTCTTT. Complete variable domain (other parts from reference TRBV7-4 and TRBJ1-1): GAGVSQSPRYKVAKRGRDVALRCDSISGHVTLYWYRQTLGQGSEVLTYSQSDAQRDKSGRPSGRFSAERPERSVSTLKIQRTEQGDSAVYLCASSPPRGATEAFFGQGTRLTVV.

This clonotype was picked up many times. The genes are TRBV11-2 and TRBJ1-1; no clear D gene. This CDR3 spans 16 amino acids. CDR1 is SGHAT and CDR2 is FQNNGV in the germline V gene. V shed 0 bases and J shed 7 bases, with 18 bases lying between them. CDR3 sequence reads: CASSLDRGTIRDEAFF. In DNA form, the CDR3 reads TGTGCCAGCAGCTTAGATCGGGGTACCATAAGGGATGAAGCTTTCTTT.

This clonotype was seen ten or more times. The chain is built from TRBV7-9 and TRBJ2-5; TRBD1 matches 9 bases. The trim removed 3 bases at V and 4 bases at J, leaving 3 bases unmatched. Germline CDR1 and CDR2: SEHNR and FQNEAQ (reference sequence). CDR3 length equals 14 residues. The CDR3 nucleotides are TGTGCCAGCAGCTTCGAGACAGGGGGAGAGACCCAGTACTTC. Residues: CASSFETGGETQYF.

There are many counts of this clonotype. The CDR3 DNA is TGTGCCAGCAGCTTAGGGACAGAACAAGAAGCTTTCTTT. It yields the protein CASSLGTEQEAFF. The gene calls are TRBV7-9 and TRBJ1-1; tentative D call: TRBD1 (6 bases). Trimming removed 1 base at V and 8 bases at J, with 11 bases between. CDR1 is SEHNR and CDR2 is FQNEAQ in the germline V gene (reference sequence). The CDR3 is 13 amino acids.

This clonotype was seen more than once but under ten times. The V gene is TRBV29-1, the J gene TRBJ1-2, with 9 nucleotides matching TRBD1. The CDR3 sequence is 17 residues long. V gave up 4 bases and J gave up 3 bases; unmatched junction bases: 15. From germline, CDR1 is SQVTM and CDR2 ANQGSEA. DNA of the CDR3: TGCAGCGTTGTCCCCACTCGGGGGGGGACAGGGTACTATGGCTACACCTTC. This codes for CSVVPTRGGTGYYGYTF. Complete variable domain (other parts from reference TRBV29-1 and TRBJ1-2): SAVISQKPSRDICQRGTSLTIQCQVDSQVTMMFWYRQQPGQSLTLIATANQGSEATYESGFVIDKFPISRPNLTFSTLTVSNMSPEDSSIYLCSVVPTRGGTGYYGYTFGSGTRLTVV.

Concerning this clonotype itself: In this CDR3 the conserved last residue, phenylalanine or tryptophan, is missing, so a read error is likely. The chain links TRBV7-6 to TRBJ2-1; TRBD2 aligns across 13 bases. J was trimmed by 2 bases and V by 0 bases; bases with no gene match: 7. The germline V gene has CDR1 SGHVS and CDR2 FNYEAQ. CDR3 size: 19 residues. Here the CDR3 DNA reads TGTGCCAGCAGCTTAGCGGACGGGACTAGCGGGAAACCCTACAATGAGCAGTTCTCA. It specifies CASSLADGTSGKPYNEQFS.

The table lists this clonotype with a few counts. A much larger clone lies one base from this, so it may be a read error. The V and J genes are TRBV7-6 and TRBJ2-2; 7 nucleotides agree with TRBD1. V shed 6 bases and J 1 base; nucleotides not matched to a gene: 2. CDR1 is SGHVS and CDR2 is FNYEAQ in the germline V gene. The CDR3 contains 14 residues. The chain's CDR3 is CASRRTGNTGELFF. The CDR3 DNA reads as TGTGCCAGCAGGCGGACAGGGAACACCGGGGAGCTGTTTTTT. The full variable domain, with the rest looked up from reference TRBV7-6 and TRBJ2-2, is GAGVSQSPRYKVTKRGQDVALRCDPISGHVSLYWYRQALGQGPEFLTYFNYEAQQDKSGLPNDRFSAERPEGSISTLTIQRTEQRDSAMYRCASRRTGNTGELFFGEGSRLTVL.

This clonotype has at least ten counts. V gene TRBV7-2 combines with J gene TRBJ2-7; 12 bases are a match to TRBD2. The germline V gene encodes CDR1 SGHTA and CDR2 FQGNSA. The CDR3 has 16 amino acids. J lost 5 bases, V lost 5 bases, and 10 bases had no gene match. The CDR3 sequence: CASSLGLAGGGDEQYF. The CDR3 DNA sequence: TGTGCCAGCAGCCTGGGGCTAGCGGGAGGGGGGGACGAGCAGTACTTC.

This clonotype was seen repeatedly, ten times or more. This sequence joins TRBV7-9 and TRBJ2-5, with 7 bases identical to TRBD2. Germline V gene lookup returns CDR1 SEHNR and CDR2 FQNEAQ (reference sequence). The CDR3 covers 15 residues. V was pared by 0 bases and J by 3 bases, with 4 bases of the junction left unmatched. CDR3 in amino acids: CASSLARLAEETQYF. For the CDR3, the DNA is TGTGCCAGCAGCTTAGCGCGACTAGCAGAAGAGACCCAGTACTTC.

This clonotype was counted many times. The genes are TRBV12-3 or TRBV12-4 and TRBJ1-4; 10 positions agree with TRBD1. This CDR3 is 20 amino acids long. V gave up 6 bases and J gave up 3 bases; unmatched junction bases: 19. DNA of the CDR3: TGTGCCAGCAGCCTTAGTGCGGGACAGGGGTCCTCAATTCCTAATGAAAAACTGTTTTTT. Protein: CASSLSAGQGSSIPNEKLFF.

The CDR3 region is CASSPRGSETYNEQFF. The CDR3 DNA reads as TGTGCCAGCAGTCCCAGAGGGAGCGAAACCTACAATGAGCAGTTCTTC. The chain recombines TRBV27 with TRBJ2-1, with D tentatively TRBD2 (5 bases). With 5 bases removed from V and 2 bases from J, the gap between germline ends came to 16 bases. Germline loops: CDR1 MNHEY, CDR2 SMNVEV (reference sequence). This CDR3 is 16 amino acids long.

This clonotype was detected many times. This chain joins TRBV28 and TRBJ2-7; the match to TRBD2 covers 7 bases. CDR1 is MDHEN, CDR2 SYDVKM, per germline. V shed 2 bases, J shed 5 bases, and the junction held 12 bases outside the gene matches. The CDR3 consists of 16 residues. CDR3 sequence reads: CASSLPSRGSGHEQYF. DNA for the CDR3: TGTGCCAGCAGTTTACCCAGCCGCGGGAGCGGGCACGAGCAGTACTTC.

The chain uses TRBV10-3 and TRBJ1-6; possibly TRBD1 for D (5 bases). Deletions cut 9 bases from V and 10 bases from J, with 13 bases between. CDR1 and CDR2 (germline): ENHRY, SYGVKD. This CDR3 spans 12 amino acids. The DNA of the CDR3 is TGTGCCATAACAGGAGGAGGCTCACCCCTCCACTTT. It yields the protein CAITGGGSPLHF.

The J gene is TRBJ2-7, the V gene TRBV4-2, with 10 positions matching TRBD1. This CDR3 has 16 amino acids. V shed 0 bases, J shed 3 bases, and the junction held 5 bases outside the gene matches. CDR1 LGHNA and CDR2 YNFKEQ come from the germline V gene. The CDR3 nucleotides read TGTGCCAGCAGCCAAGAGGGAGGGGACAGGGGCTACGAGCAGTACTTC. Its translation is CASSQEGGDRGYEQYF.

This clonotype was picked up a small number of times. The rearrangement links TRBV12-3 or TRBV12-4 to TRBJ2-3; no reliable D call. There are 12 residues in the CDR3. Deletions cut 6 bases from V and 2 bases from J, with 6 bases between. The CDR3 sequence is CASSRYTDTQYF. The CDR3 DNA reads as TGTGCCAGCAGCCGATACACAGATACGCAGTATTTT.

This clonotype was detected ten times or more. The chain couples TRBV7-8 to TRBJ2-1; 9 bases are a match to TRBD1. The CDR3 length is 15 residues. Germline CDR1 SGHVS, CDR2 FQNEAQ. J gave up 3 bases and V 4 bases, and 4 bases lay outside the gene matches. The CDR3 sequence: CASSSPGQGYNEQFF. The CDR3, as DNA: TGTGCCAGCAGCTCTCCGGGACAGGGCTACAATGAGCAGTTCTTC. Drawing the rest from reference TRBV7-8 and TRBJ2-1, the complete variable domain is GAGVSQSPRYKVAKRGQDVALRCDPISGHVSLFWYQQALGQGPEFLTYFQNEAQLDKSGLPSDRFFAERPEGSVSTLKIQRTQQEDSAVYLCASSSPGQGYNEQFFGPGTRLTVL.

This clonotype was detected many times. The gene calls are TRBV7-9 and TRBJ2-7, with 8 bases aligning to TRBD1. The CDR3 contains 17 residues. V shed 2 bases, J shed 4 bases, and the junction held 13 bases outside the gene matches. Germline lookup yields CDR1 SEHNR and CDR2 FQNEAQ (reference sequence). CDR3 in amino acids: CASSLSQDRVTRYEQYF. CDR3 sequence (DNA): TGTGCCAGCAGCTTATCCCAGGACAGGGTGACGCGGTACGAGCAGTACTTC.

A few counts support this clonotype. This rearrangement joins TRBV4-2 to TRBJ2-7; 9 nucleotides agree with TRBD2. Looked up from germline, CDR1 is LGHNA and CDR2 is YNFKEQ. With 4 bases clipped from V and 5 bases from J, the junction kept 3 bases outside the gene matches. The CDR3 has 13 residues. The DNA for the CDR3 is TGTGCCAGCAGCCCAGCTAGCGGGAACGAGCAGTACTTC. Its protein product is CASSPASGNEQYF.

This clonotype appeared a few times. The CDR3 bases are TGTGCCATCAGTGTTAGTATACTAGCGGGCCCCCTTAGCACAGATACGCAGTATTTT. This sequence encodes CAISVSILAGPLSTDTQYF. V and J are TRBV10-3 and TRBJ2-3; 9 nucleotides align to TRBD2. This CDR3 spans 19 amino acids. V dropped 4 bases and J dropped 0; count of bases not matched to a gene: 14. From germline, CDR1 is ENHRY and CDR2 SYGVKD.

This clonotype showed up many times. The gene calls are TRBV12-3 or TRBV12-4 and TRBJ1-1; unclear D gene. The CDR3 contains 11 residues. V was pared by 7 bases and J by 6 bases, with 9 bases between. For the CDR3, the DNA is TGTGCCAGCACCCGCGGACCTGAAGCTTTCTTT. Amino acids: CASTRGPEAFF.

The V gene is TRBV13, the J gene TRBJ2-7; tentative D call: TRBD1 (6 bases). This CDR3 is built from 15 residues. Germline CDR1 is PRHDT and CDR2 is FYEKMQ (reference sequence). V was cut by 6 bases and J by 5 bases, with 20 bases left in between. As DNA, the CDR3 is TGTGCCAGCAGACATTTCACCGGGACAATCGACGAGCAGTACTTC. Encoded protein: CASRHFTGTIDEQYF.

At least ten counts were recorded for this clonotype. The chain uses TRBV11-2 and TRBJ1-1, with TRBD1 matching 7 bases. The CDR3 runs to 14 residues. V lost 6 bases, J lost 1 base, and 5 bases stayed unmatched. The germline gives CDR1 SGHAT, CDR2 FQNNGV. In DNA, the CDR3 is TGTGCCAGCAGTATGGAGGGGGCGAACACTGAAGCTTTCTTT. Residues: CASSMEGANTEAFF.